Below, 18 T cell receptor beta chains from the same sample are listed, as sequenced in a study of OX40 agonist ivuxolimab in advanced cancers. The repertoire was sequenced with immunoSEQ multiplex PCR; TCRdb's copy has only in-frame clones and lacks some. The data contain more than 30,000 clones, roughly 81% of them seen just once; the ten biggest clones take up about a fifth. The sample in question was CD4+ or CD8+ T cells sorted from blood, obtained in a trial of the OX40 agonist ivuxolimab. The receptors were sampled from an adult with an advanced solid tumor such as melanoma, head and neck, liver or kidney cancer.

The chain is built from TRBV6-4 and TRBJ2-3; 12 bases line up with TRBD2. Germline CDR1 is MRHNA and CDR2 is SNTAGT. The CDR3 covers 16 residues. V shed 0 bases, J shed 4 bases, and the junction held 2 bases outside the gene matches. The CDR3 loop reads CASSDSTSGRSDTQYF. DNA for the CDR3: TGTGCCAGCAGTGACTCTACTAGCGGGAGGTCAGATACGCAGTATTTT.

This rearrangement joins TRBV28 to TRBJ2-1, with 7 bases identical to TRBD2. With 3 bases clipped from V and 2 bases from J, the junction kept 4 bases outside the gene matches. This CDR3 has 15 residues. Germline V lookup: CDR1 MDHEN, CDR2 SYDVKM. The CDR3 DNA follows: TGTGCCAGCAGTTTCAACCGGGGGGCCTACAATGAGCAGTTCTTC. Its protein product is CASSFNRGAYNEQFF.

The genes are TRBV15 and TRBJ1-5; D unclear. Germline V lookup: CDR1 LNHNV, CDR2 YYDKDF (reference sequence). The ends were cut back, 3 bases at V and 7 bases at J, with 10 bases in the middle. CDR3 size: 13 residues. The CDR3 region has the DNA TGTGCCACCAGCAGCGGGTTTTACCAGCCCCAGCATTTT. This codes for CATSSGFYQPQHF.

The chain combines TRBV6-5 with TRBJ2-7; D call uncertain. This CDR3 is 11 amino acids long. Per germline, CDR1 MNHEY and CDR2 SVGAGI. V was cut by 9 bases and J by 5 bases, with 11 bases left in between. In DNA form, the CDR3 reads TGTGCCAGTAACAAGGTTCACGAGCAGTACTTC. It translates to CASNKVHEQYF.

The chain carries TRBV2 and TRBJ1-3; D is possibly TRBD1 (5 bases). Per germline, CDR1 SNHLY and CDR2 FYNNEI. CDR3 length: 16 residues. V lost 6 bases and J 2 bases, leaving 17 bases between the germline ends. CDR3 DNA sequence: TGTGCCAGCAGCGATTTCGTGTCAGGGACTGGAAACACCATATATTTT. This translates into CASSDFVSGTGNTIYF. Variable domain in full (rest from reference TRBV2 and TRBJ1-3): EPEVTQTPSHQVTQMGQEVILRCVPISNHLYFYWYRQILGQKVEFLVSFYNNEISEKSEIFDDQFSVERPDGSNFTLKIRSTKLEDSAMYFCASSDFVSGTGNTIYFGEGSWLTVV.

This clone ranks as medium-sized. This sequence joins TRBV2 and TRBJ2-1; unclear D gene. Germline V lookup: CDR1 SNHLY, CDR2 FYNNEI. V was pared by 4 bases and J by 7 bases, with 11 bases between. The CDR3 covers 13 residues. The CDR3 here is CASSVILRNEQFF. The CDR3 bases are TGTGCCAGCAGTGTGATTTTACGTAATGAGCAGTTCTTC.

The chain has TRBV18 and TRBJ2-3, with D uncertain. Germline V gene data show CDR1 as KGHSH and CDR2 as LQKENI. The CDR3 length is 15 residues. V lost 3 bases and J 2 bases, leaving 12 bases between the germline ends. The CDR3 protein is CASSPAWRYTDTQYF. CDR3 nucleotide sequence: TGTGCCAGCTCACCCGCCTGGCGGTACACAGATACGCAGTATTTT. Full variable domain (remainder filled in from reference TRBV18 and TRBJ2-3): NAGVMQNPRHLVRRRGQEARLRCSPMKGHSHVYWYRQLPEEGLKFMVYLQKENIIDESGMPKERFSAEFPKEGPSILRIQQVVRGDSAAYFCASSPAWRYTDTQYFGPGTRLTVL.

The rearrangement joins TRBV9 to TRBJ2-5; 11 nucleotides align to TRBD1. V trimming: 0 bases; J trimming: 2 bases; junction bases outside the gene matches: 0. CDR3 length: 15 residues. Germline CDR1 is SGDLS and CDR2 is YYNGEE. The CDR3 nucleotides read TGTGCCAGCAGCGTAGGGGACAGGGGGCAAGAGACCCAGTACTTC. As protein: CASSVGDRGQETQYF.

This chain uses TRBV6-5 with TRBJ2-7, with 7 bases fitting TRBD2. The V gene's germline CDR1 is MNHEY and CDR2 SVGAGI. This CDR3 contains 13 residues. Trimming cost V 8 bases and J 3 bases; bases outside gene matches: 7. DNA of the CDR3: TGTGCCAGCTCACGGGGAGGGTTCTACGAGCAGTACTTC. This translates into CASSRGGFYEQYF.

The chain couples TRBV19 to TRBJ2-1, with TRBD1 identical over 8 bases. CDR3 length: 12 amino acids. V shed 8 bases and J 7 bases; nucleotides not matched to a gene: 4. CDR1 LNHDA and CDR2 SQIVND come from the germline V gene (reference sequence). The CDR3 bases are TGTGCCAGTTCGGACAGGGCAAATGAGCAGTTCTTC. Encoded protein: CASSDRANEQFF.

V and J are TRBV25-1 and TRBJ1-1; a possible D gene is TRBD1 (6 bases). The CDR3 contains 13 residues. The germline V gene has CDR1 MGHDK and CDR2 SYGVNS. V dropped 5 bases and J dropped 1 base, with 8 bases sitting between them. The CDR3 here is CASSLTGNTEAFF. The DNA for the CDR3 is TGTGCCAGCAGTTTGACAGGGAACACTGAAGCTTTCTTT. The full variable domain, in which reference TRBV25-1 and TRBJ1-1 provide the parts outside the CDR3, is EADIYQTPRYLVIGTGKKITLECSQTMGHDKMYWYQQDPGMELHLIHYSYGVNSTEKGDLSSESTVSRIRTEHFPLTLESARPSHTSQYLCASSLTGNTEAFFGQGTRLTVV.

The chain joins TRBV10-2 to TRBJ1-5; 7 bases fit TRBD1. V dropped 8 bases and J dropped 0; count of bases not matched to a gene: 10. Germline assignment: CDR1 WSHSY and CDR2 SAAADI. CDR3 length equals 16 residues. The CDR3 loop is CASAPGTENSNQPQHF. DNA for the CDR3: TGCGCCAGCGCACCAGGGACAGAGAATAGCAATCAGCCCCAGCATTTT.

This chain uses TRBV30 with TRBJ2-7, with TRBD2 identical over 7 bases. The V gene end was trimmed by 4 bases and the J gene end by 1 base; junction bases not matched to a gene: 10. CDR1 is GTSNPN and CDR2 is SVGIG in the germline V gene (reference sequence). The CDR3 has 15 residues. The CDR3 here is CAWNGEGGISYEQYF. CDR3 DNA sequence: TGTGCCTGGAACGGAGAGGGAGGGATTTCCTACGAGCAGTACTTC. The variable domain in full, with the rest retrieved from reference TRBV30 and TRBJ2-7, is SQTIHQWPATLVQPVGSPLSLECTVEGTSNPNLYWYRQAAGRGLQLLFYSVGIGQISSEVPQNLSASRPQDRQFILSSKKLLLSDSGFYLCAWNGEGGISYEQYFGPGTRLTVT.

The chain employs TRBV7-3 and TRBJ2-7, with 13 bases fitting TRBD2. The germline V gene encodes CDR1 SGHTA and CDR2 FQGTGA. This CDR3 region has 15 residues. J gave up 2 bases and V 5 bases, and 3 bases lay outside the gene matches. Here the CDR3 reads CASSLGLAGPYEQYF. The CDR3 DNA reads TGTGCCAGCAGCCTGGGACTAGCGGGGCCCTACGAGCAGTACTTC.

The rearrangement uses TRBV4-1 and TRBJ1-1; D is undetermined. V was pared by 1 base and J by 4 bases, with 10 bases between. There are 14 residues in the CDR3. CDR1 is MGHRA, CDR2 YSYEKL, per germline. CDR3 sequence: CASSQVGGITEAFF. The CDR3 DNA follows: TGCGCCAGCAGCCAAGTAGGAGGGATCACTGAAGCTTTCTTT.

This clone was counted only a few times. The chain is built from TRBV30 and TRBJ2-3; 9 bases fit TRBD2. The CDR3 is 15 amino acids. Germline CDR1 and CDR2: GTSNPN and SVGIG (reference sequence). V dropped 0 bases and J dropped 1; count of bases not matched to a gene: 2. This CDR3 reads CAWSVGGGGTDTQYF. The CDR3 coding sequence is TGTGCCTGGAGTGTAGGCGGGGGGGGCACAGATACGCAGTATTTT.

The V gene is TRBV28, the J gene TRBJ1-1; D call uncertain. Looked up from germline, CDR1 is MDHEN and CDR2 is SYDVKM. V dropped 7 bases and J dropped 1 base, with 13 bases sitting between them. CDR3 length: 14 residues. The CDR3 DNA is TGTGCCAGCAAGACGAGGGTCTGGAACACTGAAGCTTTCTTT. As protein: CASKTRVWNTEAFF.

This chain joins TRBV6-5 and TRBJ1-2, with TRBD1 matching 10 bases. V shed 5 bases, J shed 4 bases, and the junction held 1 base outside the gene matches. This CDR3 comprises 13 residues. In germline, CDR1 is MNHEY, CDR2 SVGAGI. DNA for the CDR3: TGTGCCAGCAGTCGGGACAGGGGCTATGGCTACACCTTC. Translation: CASSRDRGYGYTF.